This T cell receptor beta chain is from a study of OX40 agonist ivuxolimab in advanced cancers. To note about this clone: Its antigen is unknown.

Study-wide findings and caveats: Expanded peripheral T cells had an undetermined antigen specificity. Clonal expansion from baseline to week 6 occurred in both CD4+ and CD8+ T cells.

The repertoire was sequenced with immunoSEQ multiplex PCR; TCRdb's copy has only in-frame clones and lacks some. The sample carries roughly 7,000 clones, around 85% recorded once. There are 13 residues in the CDR3. Per germline, CDR1 SEHNR and CDR2 FQNEAQ (reference sequence). The chain recombines TRBV7-9 with TRBJ2-5, with D tentatively TRBD1 (6 bases). The J call is uncertain, as TRBJ2-7 better fits the DNA end. This material consisted of CD4+ or CD8+ T cells sorted from blood, taken in a trial of the OX40 agonist ivuxolimab. The receptor was isolated from an adult with an advanced solid tumor such as melanoma, head and neck, liver or kidney cancer. CDR3: CASRGEGEYEQYF. Written as DNA, the CDR3 is TGTGCCAGCAGAGGTGAGGGGGAATACGAGCAGTACTTC.